This T cell receptor (beta chain) is drawn from a study of beta chain features in type 1 diabetes. The V gene's germline CDR1 is LGHNA and CDR2 YSLEER. The CDR3 sequence is 17 residues long. Trimming took 0 bases from V and 4 from J; bases not matched to a gene: 9. The purity of all sorted populations exceeded 98%. General study points: Type 1 diabetes patients showed a moderate but significant shortening of TCRB CDR3s in all four CD4+ subsets.

As regards this clone: Its antigen remains unidentified.

Every bit of the isolated RNA underwent reverse transcription, so sequencing read expressed TCRB transcripts. Assay used: immunoSEQ multiplex PCR; TCRdb lists only in-frame clones, some missing. This sample has 150,000 to 200,000 clones, with around 63% found just once. The V gene is TRBV4-3, the J gene TRBJ2-1; 7 bases align to TRBD2. The clonotype comes from a man aged 25 to 40 with type 1 diabetes. Sequencing used naive CD4+ T cells from blood. The CDR3 sequence: CASSQDAGDDWYNEQFF. The DNA for the CDR3 is TGCGCCAGCAGCCAAGATGCGGGGGATGATTGGTACAATGAGCAGTTCTTC.